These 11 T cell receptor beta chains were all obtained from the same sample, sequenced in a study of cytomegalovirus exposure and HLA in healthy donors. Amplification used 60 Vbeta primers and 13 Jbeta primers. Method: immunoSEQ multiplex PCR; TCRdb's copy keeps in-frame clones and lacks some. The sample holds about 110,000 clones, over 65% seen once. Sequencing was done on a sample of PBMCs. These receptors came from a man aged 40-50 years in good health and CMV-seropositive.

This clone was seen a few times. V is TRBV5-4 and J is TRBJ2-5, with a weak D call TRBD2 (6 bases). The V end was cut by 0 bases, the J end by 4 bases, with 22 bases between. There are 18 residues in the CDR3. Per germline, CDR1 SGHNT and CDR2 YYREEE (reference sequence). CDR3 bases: TGTGCCAGCAGCTTGGCTCGGACGGGCCTCGGGAGCGGAGAGACCCAGTACTTC. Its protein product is CASSLARTGLGSGETQYF.

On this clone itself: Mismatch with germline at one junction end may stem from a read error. The DNA of the CDR3 is TGTGCCAGCGGATTCAAAAACAGTCAGTACTTC. Translation: CASGFKNSQYF. The chain couples TRBV11-3 to TRBJ2-4, with unresolved D. The length of the CDR3 is 11 residues. Germline loops: CDR1 SGHNT, CDR2 YENEEA.

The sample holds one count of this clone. CDR3 sequence (DNA): TGTGCCAGCAGCCAAGAGGAGCACTCCTACAATGAGCAGTTCTTC. It codes for CASSQEEHSYNEQFF. The chain links TRBV4-2 to TRBJ2-1; D unclear. The V gene's germline CDR1 is LGHNA and CDR2 YNFKEQ. The CDR3 spans 15 residues. Trimming shortened V by 0 bases and J by 0 bases, and 6 bases separated the two germline ends.

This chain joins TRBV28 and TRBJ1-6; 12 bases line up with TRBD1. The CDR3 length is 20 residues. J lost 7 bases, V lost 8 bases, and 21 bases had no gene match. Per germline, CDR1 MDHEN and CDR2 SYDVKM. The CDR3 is CASLSGTGGMQRGRNSPLHF. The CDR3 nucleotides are TGTGCCAGCCTCTCGGGGACAGGGGGCATGCAGAGGGGCCGGAATTCACCCCTCCACTTT.

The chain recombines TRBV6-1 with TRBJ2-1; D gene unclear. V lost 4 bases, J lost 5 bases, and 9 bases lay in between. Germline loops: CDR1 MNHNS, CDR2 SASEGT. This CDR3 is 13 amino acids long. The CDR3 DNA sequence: TGTGCCAGCAGTGTCAACAGCAACAATGAGCAGTTCTTC. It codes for CASSVNSNNEQFF.

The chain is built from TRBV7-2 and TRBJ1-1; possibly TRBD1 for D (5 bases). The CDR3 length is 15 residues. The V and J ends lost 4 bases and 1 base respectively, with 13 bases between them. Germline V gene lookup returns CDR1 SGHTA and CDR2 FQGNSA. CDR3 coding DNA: TGTGCCAGCAGCTCCCAGGGCGCAGCGAACACTGAAGCTTTCTTT. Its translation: CASSSQGAANTEAFF.

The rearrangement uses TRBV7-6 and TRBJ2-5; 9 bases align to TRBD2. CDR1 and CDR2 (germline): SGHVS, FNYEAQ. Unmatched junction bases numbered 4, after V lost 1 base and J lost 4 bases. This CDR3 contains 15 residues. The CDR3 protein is CASSLGSGGGETQYF. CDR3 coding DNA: TGTGCCAGCAGCTTAGGTAGCGGGGGAGGAGAGACCCAGTACTTC.

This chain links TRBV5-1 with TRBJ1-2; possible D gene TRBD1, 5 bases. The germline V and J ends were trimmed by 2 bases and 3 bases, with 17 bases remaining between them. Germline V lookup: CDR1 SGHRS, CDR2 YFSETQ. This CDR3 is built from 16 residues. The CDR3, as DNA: TGCGCCAGCAGCTTCGGTTTTGGCGGGACCGACTATGGCTACACCTTC. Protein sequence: CASSFGFGGTDYGYTF.

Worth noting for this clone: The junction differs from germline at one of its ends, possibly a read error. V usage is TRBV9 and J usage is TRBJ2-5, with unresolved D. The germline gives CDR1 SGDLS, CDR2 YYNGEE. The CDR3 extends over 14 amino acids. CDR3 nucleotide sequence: TGTGCCAGCAGCCTAGGGCGGTCTCAAGAGACCCGGTACTTC. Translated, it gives CASSLGRSQETRYF.

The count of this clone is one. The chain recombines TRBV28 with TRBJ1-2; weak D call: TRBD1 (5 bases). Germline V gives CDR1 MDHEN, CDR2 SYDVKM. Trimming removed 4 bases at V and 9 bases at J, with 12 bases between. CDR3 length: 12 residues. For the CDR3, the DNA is TGTGCCAGCAGTTCCCAAGGGGTACGCTACACCTTC. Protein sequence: CASSSQGVRYTF.

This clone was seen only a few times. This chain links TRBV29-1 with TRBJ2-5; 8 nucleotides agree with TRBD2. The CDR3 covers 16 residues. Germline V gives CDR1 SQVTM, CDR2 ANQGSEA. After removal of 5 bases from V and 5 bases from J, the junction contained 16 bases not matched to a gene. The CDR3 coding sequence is TGCAGCGTTAAGGTATCTGGCGGGAGGTCCCTTGAGACCCAGTACTTC. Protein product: CSVKVSGGRSLETQYF.